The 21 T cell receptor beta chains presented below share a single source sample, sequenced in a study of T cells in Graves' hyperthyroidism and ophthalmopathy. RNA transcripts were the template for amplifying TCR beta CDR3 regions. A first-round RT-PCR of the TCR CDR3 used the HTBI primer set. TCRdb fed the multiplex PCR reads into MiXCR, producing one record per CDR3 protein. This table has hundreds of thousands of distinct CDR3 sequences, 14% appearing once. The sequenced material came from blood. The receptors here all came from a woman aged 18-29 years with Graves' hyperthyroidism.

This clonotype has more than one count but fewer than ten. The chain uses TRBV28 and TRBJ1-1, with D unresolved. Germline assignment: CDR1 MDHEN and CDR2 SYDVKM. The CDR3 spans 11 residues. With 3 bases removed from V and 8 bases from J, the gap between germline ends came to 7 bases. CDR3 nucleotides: TGTGCCAGCAGTTTTCCGGGAGAAGCTTTCTTT. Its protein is CASSFPGEAFF.

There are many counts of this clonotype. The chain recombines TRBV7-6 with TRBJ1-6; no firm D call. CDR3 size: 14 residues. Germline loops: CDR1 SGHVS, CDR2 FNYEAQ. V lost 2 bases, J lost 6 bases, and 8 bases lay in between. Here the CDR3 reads CASSLNQANSPLHF. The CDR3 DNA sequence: TGTGCCAGCAGCTTAAACCAGGCTAATTCACCCCTCCACTTT. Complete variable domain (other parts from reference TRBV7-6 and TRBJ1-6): GAGVSQSPRYKVTKRGQDVALRCDPISGHVSLYWYRQALGQGPEFLTYFNYEAQQDKSGLPNDRFSAERPEGSISTLTIQRTEQRDSAMYRCASSLNQANSPLHFGNGTRLTVT.

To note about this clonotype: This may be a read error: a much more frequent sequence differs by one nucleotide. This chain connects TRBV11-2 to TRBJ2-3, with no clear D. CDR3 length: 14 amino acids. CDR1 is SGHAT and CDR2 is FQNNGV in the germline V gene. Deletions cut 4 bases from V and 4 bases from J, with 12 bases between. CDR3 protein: CASSSVDEPDTQYF. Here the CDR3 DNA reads TGTGCCAGCAGCTCGGTCGATGAGCCAGATACGCAGTATTTT.

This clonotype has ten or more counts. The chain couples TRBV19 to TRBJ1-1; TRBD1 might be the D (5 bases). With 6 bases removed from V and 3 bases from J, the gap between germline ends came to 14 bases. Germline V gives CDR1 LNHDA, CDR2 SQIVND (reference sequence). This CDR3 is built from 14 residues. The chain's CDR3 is CASRGAGGDTEAFF. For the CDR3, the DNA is TGTGCCAGTAGAGGGGCCGGGGGAGACACTGAAGCTTTCTTT.

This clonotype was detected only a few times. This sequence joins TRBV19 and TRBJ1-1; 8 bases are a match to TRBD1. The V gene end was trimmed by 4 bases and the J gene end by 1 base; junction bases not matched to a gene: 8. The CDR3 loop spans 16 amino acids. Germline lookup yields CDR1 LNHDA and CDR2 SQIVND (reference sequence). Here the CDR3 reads CASSKNRQGANTEAFF. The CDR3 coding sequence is TGTGCCAGTAGTAAGAATCGTCAGGGGGCGAACACTGAAGCTTTCTTT. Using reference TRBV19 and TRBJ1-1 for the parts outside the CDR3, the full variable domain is DGGITQSPKYLFRKEGQNVTLSCEQNLNHDAMYWYRQDPGQGLRLIYYSQIVNDFQKGDIAEGYSVSREKKESFPLTVTSAQKNPTAFYLCASSKNRQGANTEAFFGQGTRLTVV.

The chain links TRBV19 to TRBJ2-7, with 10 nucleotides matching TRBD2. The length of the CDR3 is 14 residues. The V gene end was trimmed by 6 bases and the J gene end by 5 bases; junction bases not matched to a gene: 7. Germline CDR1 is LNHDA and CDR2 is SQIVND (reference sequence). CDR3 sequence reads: CASRSGRADNEQYF. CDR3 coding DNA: TGTGCCAGTAGGAGCGGGAGGGCCGATAACGAGCAGTACTTC. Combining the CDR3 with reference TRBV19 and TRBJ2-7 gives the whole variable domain DGGITQSPKYLFRKEGQNVTLSCEQNLNHDAMYWYRQDPGQGLRLIYYSQIVNDFQKGDIAEGYSVSREKKESFPLTVTSAQKNPTAFYLCASRSGRADNEQYFGPGTRLTVT.

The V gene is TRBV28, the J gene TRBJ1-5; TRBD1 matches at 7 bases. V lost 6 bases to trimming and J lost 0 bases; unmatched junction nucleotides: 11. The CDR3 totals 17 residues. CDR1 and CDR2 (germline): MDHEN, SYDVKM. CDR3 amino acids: CASSAPGTANSNQPQHF. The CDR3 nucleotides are TGTGCCAGCAGCGCACCCGGGACAGCTAATAGCAATCAGCCCCAGCATTTT.

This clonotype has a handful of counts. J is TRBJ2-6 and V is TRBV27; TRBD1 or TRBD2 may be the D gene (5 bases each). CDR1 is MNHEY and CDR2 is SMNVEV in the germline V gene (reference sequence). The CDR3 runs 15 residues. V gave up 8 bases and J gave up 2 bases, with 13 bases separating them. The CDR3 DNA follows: TGTGCCAGCGCTCACGGGGCGCCTGGGGCCAACGTCCTGACTTTC. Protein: CASAHGAPGANVLTF.

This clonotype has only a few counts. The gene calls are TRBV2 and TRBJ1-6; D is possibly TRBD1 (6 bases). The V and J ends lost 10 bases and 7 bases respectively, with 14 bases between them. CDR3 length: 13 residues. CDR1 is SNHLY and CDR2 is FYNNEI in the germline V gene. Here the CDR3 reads CATQDRLNSPLHF. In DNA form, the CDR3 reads TGTGCCACACAGGACAGATTAAATTCACCCCTCCACTTT.

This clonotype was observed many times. CDR3 amino acids: CASSSPRRSGRGAGELFF. Here the CDR3 DNA reads TGTGCCAGCAGCTCCCCCCGCCGTAGCGGGAGAGGAGCCGGGGAGCTGTTTTTT. The rearrangement joins TRBV9 to TRBJ2-2; TRBD2 matches 9 bases. The V and J ends lost 4 bases and 6 bases, in that order; junction bases with no gene match: 16. CDR1 is SGDLS and CDR2 is YYNGEE in the germline V gene. There are 18 residues in the CDR3. The whole variable domain, filled in from reference TRBV9 and TRBJ2-2, reads DSGVTQTPKHLITATGQRVTLRCSPRSGDLSVYWYQQSLDQGLQFLIQYYNGEERAKGNILERFSAQQFPDLHSELNLSSLELGDSALYFCASSSPRRSGRGAGELFFGEGSRLTVL.

CDR3 nucleotides: TGTGCCAGTAGTATAGATCACGGGGTTGCGGACATGAACACTGAAGCTTTCTTT. It specifies CASSIDHGVADMNTEAFF. This rearrangement joins TRBV19 to TRBJ1-1; maybe TRBD1 (5 bases). Germline V gene sequence: CDR1 LNHDA, CDR2 SQIVND (reference sequence). The CDR3 is 18 amino acids. The V end lost 0 bases, the J end lost 0 bases, and 17 bases lay between the germline ends.

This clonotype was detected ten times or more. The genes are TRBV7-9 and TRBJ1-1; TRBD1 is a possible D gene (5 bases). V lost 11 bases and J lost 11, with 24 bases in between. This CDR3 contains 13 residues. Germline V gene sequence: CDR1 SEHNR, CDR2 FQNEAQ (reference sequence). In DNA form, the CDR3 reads TGTGCCGGTGGGCTTACAGGAGACCAGAGGGCTTTCTTT. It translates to CAGGLTGDQRAFF.

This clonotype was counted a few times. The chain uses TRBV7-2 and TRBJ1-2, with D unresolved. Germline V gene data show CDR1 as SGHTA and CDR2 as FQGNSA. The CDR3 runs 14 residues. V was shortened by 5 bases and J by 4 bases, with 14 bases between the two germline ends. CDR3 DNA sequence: TGTGCCAGCAGCCTCCGTAGCCCCGCCTATGGCTACACCTTC. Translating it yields CASSLRSPAYGYTF.

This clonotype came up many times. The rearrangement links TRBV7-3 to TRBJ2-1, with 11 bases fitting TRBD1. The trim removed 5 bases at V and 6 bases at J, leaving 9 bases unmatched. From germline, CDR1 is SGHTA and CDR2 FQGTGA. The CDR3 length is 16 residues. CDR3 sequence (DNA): TGTGCCAGCAGCCTAATAGGACAGGGGGCCAGCAATGAGCAGTTCTTC. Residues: CASSLIGQGASNEQFF.

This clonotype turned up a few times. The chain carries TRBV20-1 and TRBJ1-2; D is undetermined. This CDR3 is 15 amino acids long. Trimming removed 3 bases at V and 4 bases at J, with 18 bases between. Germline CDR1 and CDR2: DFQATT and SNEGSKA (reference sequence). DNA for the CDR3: TGCAGTGCTAGTACAAATCGGCCACATCTCTATGGCTACACCTTC. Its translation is CSASTNRPHLYGYTF.

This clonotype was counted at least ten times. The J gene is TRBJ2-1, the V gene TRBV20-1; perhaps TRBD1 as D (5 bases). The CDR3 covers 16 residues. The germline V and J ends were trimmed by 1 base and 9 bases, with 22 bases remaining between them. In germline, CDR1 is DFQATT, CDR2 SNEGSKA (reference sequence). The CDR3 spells CSARARRGSPIGEQFF. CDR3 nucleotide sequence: TGCAGTGCTAGAGCCCGAAGGGGATCCCCAATCGGTGAGCAGTTCTTC.

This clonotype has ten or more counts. CDR3 region: CASRPTGSGYNEQFF. As DNA, the CDR3 is TGTGCCAGCAGACCGACGGGATCAGGGTACAATGAGCAGTTCTTC. The J gene is TRBJ2-1, the V gene TRBV11-1; possibly TRBD1 or TRBD2 for D (5 bases each). The CDR3 covers 15 residues. Germline V lookup: CDR1 SGHAT, CDR2 FQDESV (reference sequence). V lost 6 bases and J lost 4, with 16 bases in between.

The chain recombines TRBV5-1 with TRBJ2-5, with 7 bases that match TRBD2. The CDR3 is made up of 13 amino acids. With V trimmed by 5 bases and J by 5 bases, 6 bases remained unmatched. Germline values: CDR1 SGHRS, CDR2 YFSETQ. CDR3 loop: CASSSGGLETQYF. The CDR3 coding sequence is TGCGCCAGCAGTTCGGGGGGTCTCGAGACCCAGTACTTC.

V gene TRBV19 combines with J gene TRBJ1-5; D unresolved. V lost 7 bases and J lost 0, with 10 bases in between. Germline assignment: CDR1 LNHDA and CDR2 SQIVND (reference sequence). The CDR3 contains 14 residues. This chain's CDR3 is CASTTVHSNQPQHF. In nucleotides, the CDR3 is TGTGCCAGTACCACAGTCCATAGCAATCAGCCCCAGCATTTT.

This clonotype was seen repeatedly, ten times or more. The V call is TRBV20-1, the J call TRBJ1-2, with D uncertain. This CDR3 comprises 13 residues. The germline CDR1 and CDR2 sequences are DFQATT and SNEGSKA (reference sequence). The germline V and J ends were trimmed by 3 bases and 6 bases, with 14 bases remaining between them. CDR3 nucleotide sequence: TGCAGTGCTAGGGCCAGGAGTTACGATGGCTACACCTTC. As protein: CSARARSYDGYTF.

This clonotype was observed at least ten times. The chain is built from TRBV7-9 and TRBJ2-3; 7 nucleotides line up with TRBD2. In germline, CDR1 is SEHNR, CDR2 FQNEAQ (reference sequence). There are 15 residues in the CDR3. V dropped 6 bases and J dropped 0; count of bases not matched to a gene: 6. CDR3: CASRQYGGSTDTQYF. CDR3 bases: TGTGCCAGCAGACAATACGGGGGGAGCACAGATACGCAGTATTTT.